Below are 4 T cell receptor beta chains sequenced from a single sample in a study of T cells after yellow fever vaccination. TCRdb fed the 5' RACE reads into MiXCR, producing one record per CDR3 protein. The sample includes hundreds of thousands of distinct CDR3 sequences, 13% of them seen just once. Sequencing used PBMCs, obtained on the day of the yellow fever booster vaccination. These receptor sequences come from a man aged 30 to 39 who received the YFV17D yellow fever vaccine.

The sample holds a few counts of this clonotype. This chain uses TRBV24-1 with TRBJ2-1, with D possibly matching TRBD1 (6 bases). Germline-derived CDR1 and CDR2 are KGHDR and SFDVKD. The CDR3 covers 13 residues. V lost 2 bases and J 10 bases, leaving 11 bases between the germline ends. The CDR3, as DNA: TGTGCCACCAGTGATTCGAACAGGGTGGAGCAGTTCTTC. Its protein is CATSDSNRVEQFF.

This clonotype occurred a few times. The chain is built from TRBV5-4 and TRBJ2-1; D unclear. CDR1 and CDR2 from the germline V gene are SGHNT and YYREEE (reference sequence). V was trimmed by 5 bases and J by 7 bases, leaving 19 bases between them. The CDR3 sequence is 15 residues long. CDR3: CASSVDPGLLNEQFF. The CDR3 DNA sequence: TGTGCCAGCAGTGTGGACCCTGGTCTTTTGAATGAGCAGTTCTTC.

This clonotype was seen a handful of times. The chain links TRBV25-1 to TRBJ2-2; 8 bases align to TRBD1. Germline loops: CDR1 MGHDK, CDR2 SYGVNS. The CDR3 loop spans 15 amino acids. The ends lost 5 bases at V and 4 bases at J; junction bases unmatched: 6. The CDR3 is CASSRTGRITGELFF. As DNA, the CDR3 is TGTGCCAGCAGTCGGACAGGGAGAATCACCGGGGAGCTGTTTTTT.

This clonotype was recorded a few times. An end of the junction differs from the germline gene, which may be a read error. CDR3 protein: CASSSNAGLAETQYF. CDR3 bases: TGTGCTAGCAGCAGTAATGCGGGACTAGCGGAGACCCAGTACTTC. This chain links TRBV7-7 with TRBJ2-5; TRBD2 matches 10 bases. The length of the CDR3 is 15 residues. Per the germline V gene, CDR1 is SSHAT and CDR2 is FNYEAQ (reference sequence). The full variable domain, with the rest looked up from reference TRBV7-7 and TRBJ2-5, is GAGVSQSPRYKVTKRGQDVTLRCDPISSHATLYWYQQALGQGPEFLTYFNYEAQPDKSGLPSDRFSAERPEGSISTLTIQRTEQRDSAMYRCASSSNAGLAETQYFGPGTRLLVL.